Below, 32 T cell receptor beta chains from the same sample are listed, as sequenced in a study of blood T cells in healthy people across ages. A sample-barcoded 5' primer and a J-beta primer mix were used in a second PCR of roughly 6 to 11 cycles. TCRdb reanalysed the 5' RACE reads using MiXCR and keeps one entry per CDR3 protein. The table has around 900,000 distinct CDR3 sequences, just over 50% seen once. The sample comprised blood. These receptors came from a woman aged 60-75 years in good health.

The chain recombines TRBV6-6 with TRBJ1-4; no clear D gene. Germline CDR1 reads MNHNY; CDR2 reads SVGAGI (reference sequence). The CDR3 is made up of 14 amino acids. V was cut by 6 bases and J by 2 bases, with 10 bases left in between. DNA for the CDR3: TGTGCCAGCAGCCCCCACGTTACTAATGAAAAACTGTTTTTT. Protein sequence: CASSPHVTNEKLFF.

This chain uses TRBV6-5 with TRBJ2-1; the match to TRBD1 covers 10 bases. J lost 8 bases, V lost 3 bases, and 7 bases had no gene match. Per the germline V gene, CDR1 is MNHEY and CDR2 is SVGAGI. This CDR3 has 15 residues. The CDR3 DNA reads TGTGCCAGCAGTTATGTGGACAGGGGGAACTATGAGCAGTTCTTC. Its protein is CASSYVDRGNYEQFF.

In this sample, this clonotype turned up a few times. CDR3 region: CASSYSIHLLGDLGYTF. As DNA, the CDR3 is TGTGCCAGCAGTTACTCGATTCATTTGTTAGGTGATCTTGGCTACACCTTC. The chain uses TRBV6-5 and TRBJ1-2; the D is unclear. V was clipped by 0 bases and J by 7 bases, with 21 bases between them. The CDR3 length is 17 residues. Germline V gene sequence: CDR1 MNHEY, CDR2 SVGAGI.

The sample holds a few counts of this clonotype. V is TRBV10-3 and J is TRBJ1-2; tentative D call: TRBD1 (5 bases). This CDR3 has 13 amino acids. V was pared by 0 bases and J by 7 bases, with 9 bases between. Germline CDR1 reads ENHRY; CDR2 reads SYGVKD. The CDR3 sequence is CAISESGDGGYTF. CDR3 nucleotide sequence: TGTGCCATCAGTGAGTCGGGGGATGGTGGCTACACCTTC.

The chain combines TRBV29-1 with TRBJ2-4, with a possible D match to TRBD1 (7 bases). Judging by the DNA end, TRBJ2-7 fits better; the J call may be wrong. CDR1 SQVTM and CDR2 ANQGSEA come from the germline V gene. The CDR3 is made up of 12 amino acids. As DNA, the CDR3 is TGCAGCGGGGGGGACAGTTTGTACGAGCAGTACTTC. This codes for CSGGDSLYEQYF.

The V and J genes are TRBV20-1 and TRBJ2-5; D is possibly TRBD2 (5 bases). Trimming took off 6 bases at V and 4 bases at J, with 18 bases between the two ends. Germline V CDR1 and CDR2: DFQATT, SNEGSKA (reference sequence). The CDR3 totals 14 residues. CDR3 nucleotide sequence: TGCAGTGCCGACACTAGGTTAGCCTCAGAGACCCAGTACTTC. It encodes CSADTRLASETQYF.

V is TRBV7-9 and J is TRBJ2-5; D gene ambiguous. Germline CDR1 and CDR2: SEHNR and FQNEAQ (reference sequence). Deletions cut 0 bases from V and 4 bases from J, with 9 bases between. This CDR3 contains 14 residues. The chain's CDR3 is CASSLAVRGETQYF. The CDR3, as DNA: TGTGCCAGCAGCTTAGCAGTCAGAGGAGAGACCCAGTACTTC.

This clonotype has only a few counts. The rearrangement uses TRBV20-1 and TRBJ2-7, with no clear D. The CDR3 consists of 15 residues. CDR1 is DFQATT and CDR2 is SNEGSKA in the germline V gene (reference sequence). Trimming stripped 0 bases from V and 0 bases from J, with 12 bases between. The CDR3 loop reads CSARDLNYGSYEQYF. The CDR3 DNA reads TGCAGTGCTAGAGATCTTAACTACGGCTCCTACGAGCAGTACTTC.

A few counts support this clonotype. The CDR3 DNA follows: TGTGCCATCAGAACCGGGACAATGGGACAAGCTTTCTTT. This encodes CAIRTGTMGQAFF. The genes are TRBV10-3 and TRBJ1-1; perhaps TRBD1 as D (6 bases). Trimming removed 6 bases from V and 9 bases from J, with 17 bases in between. The CDR3 runs 13 residues. From germline, CDR1 is ENHRY and CDR2 SYGVKD.

CDR3 loop: CSVGSGERGADTQYF. The CDR3 bases are TGCAGCGTTGGGTCGGGAGAGCGGGGGGCAGATACGCAGTATTTT. J is TRBJ2-3 and V is TRBV29-1; 9 nucleotides match TRBD2. V shed 4 bases, J shed 4 bases, and the junction held 9 bases outside the gene matches. The CDR3 sequence is 15 residues long. Germline V lookup: CDR1 SQVTM, CDR2 ANQGSEA.

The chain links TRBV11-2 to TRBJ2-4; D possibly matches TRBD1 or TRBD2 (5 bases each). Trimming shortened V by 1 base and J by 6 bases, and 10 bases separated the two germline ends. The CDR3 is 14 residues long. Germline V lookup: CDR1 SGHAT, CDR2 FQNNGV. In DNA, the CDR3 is TGTGCCAGCAGCTTAGGACAGAGGGGAAACATTCAGTACTTC. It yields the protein CASSLGQRGNIQYF.

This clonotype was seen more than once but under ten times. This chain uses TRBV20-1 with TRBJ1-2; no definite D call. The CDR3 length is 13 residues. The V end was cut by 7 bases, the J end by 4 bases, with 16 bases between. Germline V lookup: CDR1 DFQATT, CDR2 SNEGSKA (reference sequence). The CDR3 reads CSVPQQEGYGYTF. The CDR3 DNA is TGCAGTGTTCCGCAGCAGGAGGGCTATGGCTACACCTTC.

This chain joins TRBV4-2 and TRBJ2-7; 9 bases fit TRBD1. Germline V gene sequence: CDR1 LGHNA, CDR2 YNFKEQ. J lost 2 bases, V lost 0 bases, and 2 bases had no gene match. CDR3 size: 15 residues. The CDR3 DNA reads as TGTGCCAGCAGCCAAGAAGGGACAGGGACCTACGAGCAGTACTTC. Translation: CASSQEGTGTYEQYF.

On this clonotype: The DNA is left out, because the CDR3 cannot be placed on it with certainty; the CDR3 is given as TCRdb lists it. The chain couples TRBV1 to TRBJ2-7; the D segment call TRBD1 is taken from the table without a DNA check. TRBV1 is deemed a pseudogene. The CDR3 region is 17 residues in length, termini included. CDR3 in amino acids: CTSSQVLVGAGAYEQYF.

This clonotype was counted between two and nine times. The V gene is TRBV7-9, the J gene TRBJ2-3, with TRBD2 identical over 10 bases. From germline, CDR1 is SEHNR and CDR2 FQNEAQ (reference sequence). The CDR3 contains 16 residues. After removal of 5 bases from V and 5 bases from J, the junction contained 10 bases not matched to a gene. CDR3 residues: CASSEEGTSAVDTQYF. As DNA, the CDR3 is TGTGCCAGCAGCGAAGAGGGGACTAGCGCGGTAGATACGCAGTATTTT.

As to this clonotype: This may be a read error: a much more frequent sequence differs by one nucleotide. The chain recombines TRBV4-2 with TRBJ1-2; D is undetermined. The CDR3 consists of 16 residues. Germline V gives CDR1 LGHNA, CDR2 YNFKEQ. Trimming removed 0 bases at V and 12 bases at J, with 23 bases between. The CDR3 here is CASSQELSGQFSGHTF. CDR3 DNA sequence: TGTGCCAGCAGCCAAGAGCTGTCCGGGCAGTTCTCGGGCCACACCTTC.

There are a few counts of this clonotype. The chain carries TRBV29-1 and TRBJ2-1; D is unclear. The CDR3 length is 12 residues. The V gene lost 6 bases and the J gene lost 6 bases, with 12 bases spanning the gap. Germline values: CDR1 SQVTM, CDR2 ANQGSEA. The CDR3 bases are TGCAGCGTCGATCGTGGGGTCAATGAGCAGTTCTTC. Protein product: CSVDRGVNEQFF.

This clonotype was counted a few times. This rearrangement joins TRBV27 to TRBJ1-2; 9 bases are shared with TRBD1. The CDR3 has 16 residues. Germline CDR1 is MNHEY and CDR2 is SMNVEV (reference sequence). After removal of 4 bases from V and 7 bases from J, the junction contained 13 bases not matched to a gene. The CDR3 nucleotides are TGTGCCAGCAGTTCTCGCACACAGGGGGCGGTAGGTGGCTACACCTTC. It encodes CASSSRTQGAVGGYTF.

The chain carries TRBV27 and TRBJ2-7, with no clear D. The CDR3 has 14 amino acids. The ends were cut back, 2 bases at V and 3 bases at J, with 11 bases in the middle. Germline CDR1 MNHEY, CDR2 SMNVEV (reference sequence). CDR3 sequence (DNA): TGTGCCAGCAGTTTAAAAGATATAGGCTACGAGCAGTACTTC. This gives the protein CASSLKDIGYEQYF.

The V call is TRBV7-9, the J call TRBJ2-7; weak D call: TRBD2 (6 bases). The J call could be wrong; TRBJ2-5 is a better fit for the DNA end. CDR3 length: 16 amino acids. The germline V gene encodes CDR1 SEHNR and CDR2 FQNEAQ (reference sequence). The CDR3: CASSLNIGGSRETQYF. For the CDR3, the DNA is TGTGCCAGCAGCTTAAACATTGGAGGGAGCCGGGAGACCCAGTACTTC.

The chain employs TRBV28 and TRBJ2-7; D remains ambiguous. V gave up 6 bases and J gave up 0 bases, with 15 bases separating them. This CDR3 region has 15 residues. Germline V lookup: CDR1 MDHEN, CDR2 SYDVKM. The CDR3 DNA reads TGTGCCAGCAGCCTAAGAGCGATCCCCTCCTACGAGCAGTACTTC. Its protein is CASSLRAIPSYEQYF.

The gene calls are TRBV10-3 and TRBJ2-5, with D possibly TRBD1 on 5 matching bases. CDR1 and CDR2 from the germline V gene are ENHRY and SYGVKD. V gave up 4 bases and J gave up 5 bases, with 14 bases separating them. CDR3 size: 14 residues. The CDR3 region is CAISGAAGRETQYF. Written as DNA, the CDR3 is TGTGCCATCAGTGGTGCGGCAGGGCGGGAGACCCAGTACTTC.

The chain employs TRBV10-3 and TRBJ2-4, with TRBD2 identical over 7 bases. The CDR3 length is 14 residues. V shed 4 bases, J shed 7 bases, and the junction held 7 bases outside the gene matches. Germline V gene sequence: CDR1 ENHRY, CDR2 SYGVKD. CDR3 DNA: TGTGCCATCAGTGGGACGGGGGGTCTCAACATTCAGTACTTC. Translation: CAISGTGGLNIQYF.

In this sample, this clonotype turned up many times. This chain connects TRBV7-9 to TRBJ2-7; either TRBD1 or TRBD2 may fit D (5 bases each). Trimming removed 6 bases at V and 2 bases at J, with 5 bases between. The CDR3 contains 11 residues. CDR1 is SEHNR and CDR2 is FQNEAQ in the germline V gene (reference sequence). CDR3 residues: CASRGAYEQYF. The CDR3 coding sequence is TGTGCCAGCAGGGGGGCCTACGAGCAGTACTTC.

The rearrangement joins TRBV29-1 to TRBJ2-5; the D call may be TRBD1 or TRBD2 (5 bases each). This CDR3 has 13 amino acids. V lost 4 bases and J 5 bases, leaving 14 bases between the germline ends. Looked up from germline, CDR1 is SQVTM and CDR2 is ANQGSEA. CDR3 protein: CSVGRGGYETQYF. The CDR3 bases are TGCAGCGTTGGTCGTGGGGGATACGAGACCCAGTACTTC.

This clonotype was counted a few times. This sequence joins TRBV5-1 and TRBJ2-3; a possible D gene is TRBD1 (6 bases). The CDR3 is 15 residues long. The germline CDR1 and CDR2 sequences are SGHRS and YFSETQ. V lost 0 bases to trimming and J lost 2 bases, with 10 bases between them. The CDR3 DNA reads TGCGCCAGCAGCTTGGAGTACAGGGCCACAGATACGCAGTATTTT. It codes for CASSLEYRATDTQYF.

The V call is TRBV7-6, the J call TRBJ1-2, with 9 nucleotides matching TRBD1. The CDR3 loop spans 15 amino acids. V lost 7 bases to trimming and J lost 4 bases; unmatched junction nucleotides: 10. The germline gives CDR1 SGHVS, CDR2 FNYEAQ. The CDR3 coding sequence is TGTGCCAGCACCCTCCTCCCGGGACAGGGCTATGGCTACACCTTC. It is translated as CASTLLPGQGYGYTF.

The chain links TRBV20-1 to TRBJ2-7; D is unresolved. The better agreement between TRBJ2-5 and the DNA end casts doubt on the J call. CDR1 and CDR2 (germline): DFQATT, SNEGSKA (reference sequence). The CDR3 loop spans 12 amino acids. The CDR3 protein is CSTPTHLETQYF. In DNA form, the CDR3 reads TGCAGTACCCCGACCCATTTAGAGACCCAGTACTTC.

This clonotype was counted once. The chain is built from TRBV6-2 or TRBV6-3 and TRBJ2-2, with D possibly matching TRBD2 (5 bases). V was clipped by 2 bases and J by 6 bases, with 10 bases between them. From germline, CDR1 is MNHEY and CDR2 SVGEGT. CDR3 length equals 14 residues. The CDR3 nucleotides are TGTGCCAGCAGTTACGTCACTAGATCCGGGGAGCTGTTTTTT. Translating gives CASSYVTRSGELFF.

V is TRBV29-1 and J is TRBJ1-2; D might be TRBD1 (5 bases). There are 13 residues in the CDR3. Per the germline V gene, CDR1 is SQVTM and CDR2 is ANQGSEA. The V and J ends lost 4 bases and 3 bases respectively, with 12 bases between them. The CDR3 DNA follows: TGCAGCGTTGGAGGGGTTCTGGACTATGGCTACACCTTC. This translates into CSVGGVLDYGYTF. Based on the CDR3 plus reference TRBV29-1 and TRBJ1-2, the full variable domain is SAVISQKPSRDICQRGTSLTIQCQVDSQVTMMFWYRQQPGQSLTLIATANQGSEATYESGFVIDKFPISRPNLTFSTLTVSNMSPEDSSIYLCSVGGVLDYGYTFGSGTRLTVV.

The CDR3 coding sequence is TGTGCCATCAAGGACAGACAAATGAGCTCTGGGGCCAACGTCCTGACTTTC. This sequence encodes CAIKDRQMSSGANVLTF. The chain has TRBV27 and TRBJ2-6; tentatively, D is TRBD1 (6 bases). CDR1 is MNHEY, CDR2 SMNVEV, per germline (reference sequence). This CDR3 has 17 amino acids. Between the trimmed V and J ends, which lost 10 bases and 0 bases, there was a span of 19 bases. The full variable domain, rest sourced from reference TRBV27 and TRBJ2-6, is EAQVTQNPRYLITVTGKKLTVTCSQNMNHEYMSWYRQDPGLGLRQIYYSMNVEVTDKGDVPEGYKVSRKEKRNFPLILESPSPNQTSLYFCAIKDRQMSSGANVLTFGAGSRLTVL.

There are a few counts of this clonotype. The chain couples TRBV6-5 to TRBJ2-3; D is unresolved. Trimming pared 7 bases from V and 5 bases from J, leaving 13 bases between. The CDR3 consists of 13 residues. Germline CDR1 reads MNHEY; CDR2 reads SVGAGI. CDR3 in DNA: TGTGCCAGCACTTCTTGGGGTAAAGATACGCAGTATTTT. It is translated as CASTSWGKDTQYF.